This TCR beta chain was captured by sequencing in a study of identical twins. Points from the study as a whole: Out-of-frame alpha sequences common to twins exhibited a surplus of low generation probability.

Germline assignment: CDR1 SGHRS and CDR2 YFSETQ. Deletions cut 0 bases from V and 5 bases from J, with 16 bases between. CDR3 size: 16 residues. Each CDR3 protein is one row after TCRdb ran MiXCR on the 5' RACE reads. Altogether 700,000 or so distinct CDR3 sequences are present, 20% to 25% being singletons, with the ten largest covering over 4%. This clonotype was seen only a few times. The antigen is unknown. These same records also appear under a second study, on T cells expressing NK-cell markers. In that study: The authors derived TCR beta repertoires from sorted CD3+CD56+NKG2C+, CD3+CD56+NKG2C- and CD3+CD56-NKG2C+ T cells.

The chain joins TRBV5-1 to TRBJ2-3, with TRBD2 as a possible D gene (7 bases). The source of this sequence is a woman under 30 in good health. Sequencing input: PBMCs. The DNA of the CDR3 is TGCGCCAGCAGCTTGGCTGGGGGGGCCCTCCGAGATACGCAGTATTTT. Encoded protein: CASSLAGGALRDTQYF.